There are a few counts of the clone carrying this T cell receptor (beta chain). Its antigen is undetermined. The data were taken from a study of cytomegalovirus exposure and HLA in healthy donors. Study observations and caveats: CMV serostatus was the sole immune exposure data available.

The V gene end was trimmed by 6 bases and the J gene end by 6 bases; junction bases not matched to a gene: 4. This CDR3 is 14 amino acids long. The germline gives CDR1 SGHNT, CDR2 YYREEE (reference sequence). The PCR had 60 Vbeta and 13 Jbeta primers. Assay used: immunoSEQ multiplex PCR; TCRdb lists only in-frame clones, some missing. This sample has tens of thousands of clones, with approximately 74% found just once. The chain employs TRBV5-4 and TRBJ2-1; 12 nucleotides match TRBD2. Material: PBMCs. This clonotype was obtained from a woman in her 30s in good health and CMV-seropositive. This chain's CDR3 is CASTGTSGFNEQFF. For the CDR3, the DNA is TGTGCCAGCACAGGGACTAGCGGGTTCAATGAGCAGTTCTTC.